What follows describes a single T cell receptor (beta chain). The antigen is unknown. The data are from a study of cytomegalovirus exposure and HLA in healthy donors. About the study: T cells numbering 150 million to 200 million yielded fewer than 140 million unique TCR beta sequences in an earlier analysis. Study-wide results and caveats: Several of the most significant clusters were apparently associated with common viral pathogens in a later analysis. Reports indicated that the classifier achieved high specificity and sensitivity in diagnosing cytomegalovirus status. The analysis excluded some indistinguishable V segments, including TRBV6-2 and TRBV6-3.

CDR1 is SGHDT and CDR2 is YYEEEE in the germline V gene. Trimming pared 4 bases from V and 3 bases from J, leaving 22 bases between. The CDR3 consists of 17 residues. This PCR relied on a set of 60 Vbeta primers and 13 Jbeta primers. Measured with immunoSEQ multiplex PCR; TCRdb has only the in-frame clones, and not every one. Counted here are roughly 200,000 clones, 70% to 90% occurring once; the ten biggest clones make up around 0.3%. This sequence was found in a woman aged 25 to 45 in good health and CMV-seronegative. This rearrangement joins TRBV5-6 to TRBJ2-5; the D gene is possibly TRBD1 (7 bases). Sequencing was performed on PBMCs. In DNA form, the CDR3 reads TGTGCCAGCAGCCATTCCAAGACAGGGACTTTCAAAGAGACCCAGTACTTC. Translation: CASSHSKTGTFKETQYF.